Listed here are 29 T cell receptor beta chains from one sample, sequenced in a study of T cell clonality in common variable immunodeficiency. The method was immunoSEQ multiplex PCR; TCRdb's version includes in-frame clones alone and lacks a portion of them. The sample shows some 64,000 clones, none of them appearing just once. The sequenced sample consisted of peripheral blood mononuclear cells. All receptors come from a person aged 18 to 75 in good health.

This clone was counted many times. The CDR3 end lies 3 residues beyond the end of the read and is filled in from the germline J gene. V usage is TRBV20-1 and J usage is TRBJ1-5; 8 bases map to TRBD1. Looked up from germline, CDR1 is DFQATT and CDR2 is SNEGSKA (reference sequence). The trim removed 5 bases at V and 4 bases at J, leaving 4 bases unmatched. The CDR3 length is 13 residues. The CDR3 reads CSALRQGNQPQHF. The CDR3 DNA, read in part, is TGCAGTGCTCTGAGACAGGGGAATCAGCCC.

In this sample, this clone turned up many times. The read ends 3 residues early relative to the CDR3; the germline J gene fills the gap. J is TRBJ1-6 and V is TRBV2, with D possibly being TRBD1 (5 bases). The germline V gene has CDR1 SNHLY and CDR2 FYNNEI. This CDR3 spans 16 amino acids. V lost 6 bases, J lost 0 bases, and 12 bases lay in between. The covered CDR3 bases are TGTGCCAGCAGCGGGACTCTTAGCTCCTATAATTCACCC. Protein: CASSGTLSSYNSP. The complete CDR3 protein is CASSGTLSSYNSPLHF.

This clone was observed many times. The CDR3 is cut off 3 residues early in the read; its end comes from the germline J gene. The V call is TRBV2, the J call TRBJ2-5, with D unclear. CDR1 SNHLY and CDR2 FYNNEI come from the germline V gene. The V end was cut by 9 bases, the J end by 2 bases, with 10 bases between. CDR3 length equals 12 residues. Incomplete CDR3 DNA: TGTGCCAGGGCGGCAGATCAAGAGACC. This codes for CARAADQET. The full CDR3 protein reads CARAADQETQYF.

The sample holds many counts of this clone. The CDR3 end lies 3 residues beyond the end of the read and is filled in from the germline J gene. The chain combines TRBV18 with TRBJ2-7; TRBD1 might be the D (5 bases). V was pared by 4 bases and J by 0 bases, with 13 bases between. Per the germline V gene, CDR1 is KGHSH and CDR2 is LQKENI. This CDR3 contains 15 residues. The sequenced CDR3 bases are TGTGCCAGCTCACTAGCAGGGCAGGTCTCCTACGAG. It is translated as CASSLAGQVSYE. The CDR3 reads in full as CASSLAGQVSYEQYF.

This clone was observed at least ten times. The sequence runs out 3 residues before the end of the CDR3; the remainder is reconstructed from the germline J gene. The J gene is TRBJ1-2, the V gene TRBV27; 7 bases are shared with TRBD1. CDR1 MNHEY and CDR2 SMNVEV come from the germline V gene (reference sequence). CDR3 size: 11 residues. J gave up 4 bases and V 10 bases, and 3 bases lay outside the gene matches. CDR3 protein: CATSGGYGYTF. Incomplete CDR3 DNA: TGTGCCACTTCAGGGGGCTATGGC.

This clone was observed many times. The read halts 3 residues ahead of the CDR3 end, with the missing end drawn from the germline J gene. This chain uses TRBV20-1 with TRBJ2-2, with 7 positions matching TRBD1. CDR1 DFQATT and CDR2 SNEGSKA come from the germline V gene (reference sequence). CDR3 length: 13 amino acids. V was pared by 6 bases and J by 5 bases, with 6 bases of the junction left unmatched. The chain's CDR3 is CSADRVETGELFF. The sequenced part of the CDR3 DNA is TGCAGTGCCGACAGGGTCGAGACCGGGGAG.

This clone came up many times. The CDR3 end is not reached by the read, which stops 3 residues before it; the germline J gene fills it in. The chain combines TRBV7-2 with TRBJ1-2; D remains unclear. V gave up 5 bases and J gave up 4 bases, with 14 bases separating them. Germline CDR1 and CDR2: SGHTA and FQGNSA. There are 14 residues in the CDR3. CDR3 bases read: TGTGCCAGCAGCCGTTGGGCAGACCTCTATGGC. This translates into CASSRWADLYG. The CDR3, in full, reads CASSRWADLYGYTF.

Many counts were recorded for this clone. The read falls 3 residues short of the CDR3 end, and the missing part is taken from the germline J gene. The chain recombines TRBV5-1 with TRBJ1-1, with TRBD1 identical over 8 bases. Germline CDR1 is SGHRS and CDR2 is YFSETQ. The length of the CDR3 is 16 residues. V was clipped by 1 base and J by 3 bases; unmatched bases: 8. The sequenced part of the CDR3 DNA is TGCGCCAGCAGCTTGTCAGGGGGCAGGGTCGACACTGAA. This gives the protein CASSLSGGRVDTE. The CDR3 in full is CASSLSGGRVDTEAFF.

Many counts were recorded for this clone. The missing CDR3 end, 3 residues past where the read stops, is filled in from the germline J gene. The chain employs TRBV7-2 and TRBJ1-1; the D gene is possibly TRBD1 (5 bases). This CDR3 contains 14 residues. Germline-derived CDR1 and CDR2 are SGHTA and FQGNSA. Trimming took off 4 bases at V and 1 base at J, with 10 bases between the two ends. The DNA read from the CDR3 is TGTGCCAGCAGCTCCGGAACAGGGAACACTGAA. It is translated as CASSSGTGNTE. From start to end, the CDR3 is CASSSGTGNTEAFF.

There are many counts of this clone. From the germline J gene comes the end of the CDR3, since the read stops 3 residues before it. The chain uses TRBV5-1 and TRBJ1-2, with 8 bases fitting TRBD1. Germline CDR1 and CDR2: SGHRS and YFSETQ. The V and J ends lost 4 bases and 4 bases, in that order; junction bases with no gene match: 12. CDR3 length equals 16 residues. This CDR3 reads CASSVPGQASSYGYTF. The CDR3 DNA, read in part, is TGCGCCAGCAGCGTACCGGGACAGGCATCCTCCTATGGC.

There are many counts of this clone. The sequence runs out 3 residues before the end of the CDR3; the remainder is reconstructed from the germline J gene. The chain joins TRBV12-5 to TRBJ2-1, with 7 bases lining up with TRBD2. CDR3 length: 17 amino acids. Germline trimming cut 0 bases from V and 3 bases from J; bases unmatched to any gene: 8. Germline V lookup: CDR1 LGHNT, CDR2 FRNRAP. The CDR3 DNA, read in part, is TGTGCTAGTGGTTTGGTCCTTAGCGGGTCTTACTACAATGAG. Encoded protein: CASGLVLSGSYYNE. The CDR3 in full is CASGLVLSGSYYNEQFF.

This clone was detected many times. The CDR3 sequence is CASSLQGDYGYTF. The sequenced part of the CDR3 DNA is TGTGCCAGCAGCTTACAGGGAGACTATGGC. The genes are TRBV5-6 and TRBJ1-2; TRBD1 is a possible D gene (6 bases). The CDR3 is cut off 3 residues early in the read; its end comes from the germline J gene. The CDR3 contains 13 residues. In germline, CDR1 is SGHDT, CDR2 YYEEEE. The V end lost 2 bases, the J end lost 3 bases, and 8 bases lay between the germline ends.

This clone was observed many times. The DNA ends 3 residues before the CDR3 does, and the rest of the CDR3 is filled in from the germline J gene. The chain recombines TRBV5-1 with TRBJ2-7; D possibly corresponds to TRBD1 (5 bases). This CDR3 comprises 14 residues. V was clipped by 0 bases and J by 0 bases, with 7 bases between them. CDR1 and CDR2 from the germline V gene are SGHRS and YFSETQ. The DNA read from the CDR3 is TGCGCCAGCAGCTTGGCAGGGTCCTCCTACGAG. It codes for CASSLAGSSYE. The whole CDR3 is CASSLAGSSYEQYF. Complete variable domain (other parts from reference TRBV5-1 and TRBJ2-7): KAGVTQTPRYLIKTRGQQVTLSCSPISGHRSVSWYQQTPGQGLQFLFEYFSETQRNKGNFPGRFSGRQFSNSRSEMNVSTLELGDSALYLCASSLAGSSYEQYFGPGTRLTVT.

Many counts were recorded for this clone. The CDR3 is cut off 3 residues early in the read; its end comes from the germline J gene. The rearrangement links TRBV20-1 to TRBJ2-2; 8 nucleotides align to TRBD1. In germline, CDR1 is DFQATT, CDR2 SNEGSKA (reference sequence). V shed 3 bases and J 7 bases; nucleotides not matched to a gene: 10. The CDR3 spans 15 residues. The CDR3 DNA, read in part, is TGCAGTGCTAGTATTCCAGGGGGCCGGGGCGGGGAG. This codes for CSASIPGGRGGE. The whole CDR3 region reads CSASIPGGRGGELFF.

In regard to this clone: The read comes to an end 3 residues before the CDR3 does, leaving the germline J gene to fill in the end. This sequence joins TRBV5-1 and TRBJ2-1, with 11 bases matching TRBD1. The CDR3 covers 15 residues. J was trimmed by 9 bases and V by 3 bases; bases with no gene match: 8. From germline, CDR1 is SGHRS and CDR2 YFSETQ. CDR3 loop: CASSSRTGGLSEQFF. CDR3 DNA (partial): TGCGCCAGCAGCTCCAGGACAGGGGGCCTTAGTGAG. The variable domain in full, with the rest retrieved from reference TRBV5-1 and TRBJ2-1, is KAGVTQTPRYLIKTRGQQVTLSCSPISGHRSVSWYQQTPGQGLQFLFEYFSETQRNKGNFPGRFSGRQFSNSRSEMNVSTLELGDSALYLCASSSRTGGLSEQFFGPGTRLTVL.

The table lists this clone with many counts. The read is 3 residues too short to cover the CDR3 end, so that end is filled in from the germline J gene. The chain employs TRBV19 and TRBJ2-2; no definite D call. Germline values: CDR1 LNHDA, CDR2 SQIVND (reference sequence). The CDR3 sequence is 15 residues long. The V end lost 3 bases, the J end lost 2 bases, and 10 bases lay between the germline ends. CDR3 amino acids: CASSIKVKNTGELFF. CDR3 bases read: TGTGCCAGTAGTATCAAGGTCAAAAACACCGGGGAG.

In this sample, this clone turned up many times. The read finishes 3 residues shy of the CDR3 end, and the germline J gene is used to complete it. V is TRBV4-1 and J is TRBJ1-3; possibly TRBD1 for D (6 bases). Per the germline V gene, CDR1 is MGHRA and CDR2 is YSYEKL. This CDR3 has 14 amino acids. The V gene lost 3 bases and the J gene lost 0 bases, with 6 bases spanning the gap. CDR3 DNA, as far as it was read: TGCGCCAGCAGCCAGGACAGCTCTGGAAACACC. Its translation is CASSQDSSGNT. The whole CDR3 protein is CASSQDSSGNTIYF.

This clone was seen repeatedly, ten times or more. The CDR3 is cut off 3 residues early in the read; its end comes from the germline J gene. The gene calls are TRBV12-3 or TRBV12-4 and TRBJ2-6; D not certain. The ends were cut back, 1 base at V and 2 bases at J, with 3 bases in the middle. The CDR3 consists of 14 residues. Partial CDR3 DNA: TGTGCCAGCAGTTTAGTTACTGGGGCCAACGTC. Translated: CASSLVTGANV. The complete CDR3 protein is CASSLVTGANVLTF.

In regard to this clone: Sequencing ends 3 residues short of the CDR3 end; the germline J gene provides the rest. V and J are TRBV11-3 and TRBJ1-4, with 7 nucleotides matching TRBD1. The CDR3 length is 15 residues. Per germline, CDR1 SGHNT and CDR2 YENEEA. Trimming at V came to 0 bases and at J to 5 bases, leaving 3 bases not matched to a gene. The CDR3 is CASSLEGQTNEKLFF. CDR3 DNA, as far as it was read: TGTGCCAGCAGCTTAGAGGGACAGACAAATGAAAAA.

This clone was seen repeatedly, ten times or more. Read coverage stops 3 residues before the CDR3 terminus; the germline J gene supplies the remainder. The chain links TRBV10-3 to TRBJ2-7, with 12 nucleotides matching TRBD2. V dropped 8 bases and J dropped 4; count of bases not matched to a gene: 9. The CDR3 covers 15 residues. CDR1 and CDR2 (germline): ENHRY, SYGVKD. Incomplete CDR3 DNA: TGTGCCATCCGGGAGACTAGCGGGAGTTCTTACGAG. It yields the protein CAIRETSGSSYE. The whole CDR3 sequence reads CAIRETSGSSYEQYF.

In its sample, this clone was seen many times. The read finishes 3 residues shy of the CDR3 end, and the germline J gene is used to complete it. The rearrangement uses TRBV5-1 and TRBJ2-1; 10 nucleotides align to TRBD2. With V trimmed by 4 bases and J by 4 bases, 11 bases remained unmatched. The CDR3 contains 17 residues. Germline lookup yields CDR1 SGHRS and CDR2 YFSETQ. The CDR3 protein is CASSPRTSGLSYNEQFF. CDR3 DNA (partial): TGCGCCAGCAGCCCCCGGACTAGCGGCCTCTCATACAATGAG.

This clone was recorded at least ten times. The CDR3 end is not reached by the read, which stops 3 residues before it; the germline J gene fills it in. V usage is TRBV9 and J usage is TRBJ2-1; D tentatively reads TRBD1 or TRBD2 (5 bases each). This CDR3 spans 14 amino acids. The germline V and J ends were trimmed by 0 bases and 8 bases, with 12 bases remaining between them. Germline V lookup: CDR1 SGDLS, CDR2 YYNGEE. The CDR3: CASSVAGSYYEQFF. Partial CDR3 DNA: TGTGCCAGCAGCGTAGCAGGGAGCTATTATGAG.

This clone was seen many times. The read comes to an end 3 residues before the CDR3 does, leaving the germline J gene to fill in the end. The J gene is TRBJ1-2, the V gene TRBV20-1, with 8 bases fitting TRBD1. Germline V CDR1 and CDR2: DFQATT, SNEGSKA (reference sequence). The CDR3 runs 14 residues. The part of the CDR3 DNA that was read is TGCAGTCCATCAGCGCCTCCAGGGGGCGAGGGC. Translating it yields CSPSAPPGGEG. The CDR3, in full, reads CSPSAPPGGEGYTF.

This clone was seen repeatedly, ten times or more. The CDR3 goes on 3 residues after the read ends, and that part is filled in from the germline J gene. The J gene is TRBJ2-3, the V gene TRBV7-8; possibly TRBD2 for D (6 bases). Germline CDR1 reads SGHVS; CDR2 reads FQNEAQ. Deletions cut 7 bases from V and 1 base from J, with 15 bases between. The CDR3 spans 15 residues. The part of the CDR3 DNA that was read is TGTGCCAGCACACAGCGGCCGGGGGGCACAGATACG. It translates to CASTQRPGGTDT. The whole CDR3 region reads CASTQRPGGTDTQYF.

This clone was seen many times. The read halts 3 residues ahead of the CDR3 end, with the missing end drawn from the germline J gene. V is TRBV5-1 and J is TRBJ2-2, with 9 bases fitting TRBD1. Unmatched junction bases numbered 10, after V lost 6 bases and J lost 4 bases. CDR3 size: 16 residues. Germline V lookup: CDR1 SGHRS, CDR2 YFSETQ. Here the CDR3 reads CASMPPGQGFTGELFF. CDR3 bases read: TGCGCCAGCATGCCGCCGGGACAGGGCTTCACCGGGGAG.

This clone was seen more than once but under ten times. The read stops 3 residues short of the end of the CDR3; the missing end is completed from the germline J gene. The V and J genes are TRBV5-1 and TRBJ2-3; possible D gene TRBD1, 7 bases. Germline V CDR1 and CDR2: SGHRS, YFSETQ. There are 15 residues in the CDR3. V gave up 4 bases and J gave up 5 bases, with 17 bases separating them. Partial CDR3 DNA: TGCGCCAGCAGCAAAGGGGGCCCCGGGGGAGATACG. It yields the protein CASSKGGPGGDT. The entire CDR3 is CASSKGGPGGDTQYF.

This clone was seen a handful of times. Other DNA variants within this sample encode the same CDR3. Incomplete CDR3 DNA: TGTGCCAGCAGCCCAGGGACAGGCTCTGGAAACACC. This gives the protein CASSPGTGSGNT. The whole CDR3 region reads CASSPGTGSGNTIYF. The gene calls are TRBV7-9 and TRBJ1-3; 8 bases fit TRBD1. The CDR3 end lies 3 residues beyond the end of the read and is filled in from the germline J gene. Germline loops: CDR1 SEHNR, CDR2 FQNEAQ (reference sequence). This CDR3 spans 15 amino acids. With V trimmed by 5 bases and J by 0 bases, 3 bases remained unmatched.

The table lists this clone with a few counts. The chain's CDR3 is CSARASGRGHNEQYF. The covered CDR3 bases are TGCAGTGCTAGGGCTAGCGGGAGAGGTCACAACGAG. This chain joins TRBV20-1 and TRBJ2-7; 10 bases fit TRBD2. The read comes to an end 3 residues before the CDR3 does, leaving the germline J gene to fill in the end. CDR1 and CDR2 (germline): DFQATT, SNEGSKA (reference sequence). Trimming removed 3 bases from V and 5 bases from J; junction bases left unmatched: 10. This CDR3 is built from 15 residues.

The table lists this clone with many counts. The DNA ends 3 residues before the CDR3 does, and the rest of the CDR3 is filled in from the germline J gene. The rearrangement links TRBV7-6 to TRBJ2-2, with D tentatively TRBD1 (5 bases). CDR3 length: 17 amino acids. Germline V lookup: CDR1 SGHVS, CDR2 FNYEAQ. The V and J ends lost 0 bases and 2 bases respectively, with 13 bases between them. The CDR3 reads CASSLAGQGRNTGELFF. CDR3 DNA (partial): TGTGCCAGCAGCTTAGCGGGTCAGGGCCGTAACACCGGGGAG.